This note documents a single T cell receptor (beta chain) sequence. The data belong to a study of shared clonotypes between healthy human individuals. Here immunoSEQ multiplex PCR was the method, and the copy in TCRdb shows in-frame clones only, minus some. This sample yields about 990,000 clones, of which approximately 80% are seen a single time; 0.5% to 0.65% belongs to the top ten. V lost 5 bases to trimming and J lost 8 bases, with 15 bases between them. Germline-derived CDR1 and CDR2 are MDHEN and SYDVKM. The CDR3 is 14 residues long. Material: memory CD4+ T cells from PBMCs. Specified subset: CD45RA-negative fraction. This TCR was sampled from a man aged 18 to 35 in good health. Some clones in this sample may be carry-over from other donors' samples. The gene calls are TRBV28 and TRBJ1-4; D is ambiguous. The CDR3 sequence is CASSTRHMLEKLFF. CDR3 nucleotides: TGTGCCAGCAGTACTCGACACATGTTAGAAAAACTGTTTTTT.